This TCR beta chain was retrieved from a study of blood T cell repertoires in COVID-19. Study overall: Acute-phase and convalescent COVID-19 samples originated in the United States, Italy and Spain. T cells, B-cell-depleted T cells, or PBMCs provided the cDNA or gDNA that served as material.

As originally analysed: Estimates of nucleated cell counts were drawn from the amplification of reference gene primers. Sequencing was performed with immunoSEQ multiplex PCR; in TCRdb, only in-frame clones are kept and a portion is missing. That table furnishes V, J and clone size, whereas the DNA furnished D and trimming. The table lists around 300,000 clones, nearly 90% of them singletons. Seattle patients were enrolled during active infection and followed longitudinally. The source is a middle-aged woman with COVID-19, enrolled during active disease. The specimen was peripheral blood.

This chain's CDR3 is CASSLAQGAAGYTF. In nucleotides, the CDR3 is TGTGCCAGCAGCTTGGCACAGGGGGCTGCTGGCTACACCTTC. The chain has TRBV5-5 and TRBJ1-2, with TRBD1 identical over 9 bases. Germline lookup yields CDR1 SGHKS and CDR2 YYEKEE (reference sequence). The CDR3 has 14 residues. Trimming cost V 0 bases and J 7 bases; bases outside gene matches: 4.